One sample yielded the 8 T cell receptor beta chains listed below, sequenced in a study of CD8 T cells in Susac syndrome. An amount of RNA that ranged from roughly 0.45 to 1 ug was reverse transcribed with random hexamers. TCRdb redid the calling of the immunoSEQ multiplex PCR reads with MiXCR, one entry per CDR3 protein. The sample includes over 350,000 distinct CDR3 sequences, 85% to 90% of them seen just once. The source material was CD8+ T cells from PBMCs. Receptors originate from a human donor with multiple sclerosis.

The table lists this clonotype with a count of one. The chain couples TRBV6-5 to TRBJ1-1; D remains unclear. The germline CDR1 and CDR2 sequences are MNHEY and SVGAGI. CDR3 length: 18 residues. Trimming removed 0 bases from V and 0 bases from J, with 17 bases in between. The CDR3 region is CASSYSPTLGNMNTEAFF. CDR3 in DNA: TGTGCCAGCAGTTACTCGCCTACCCTGGGAAATATGAACACTGAAGCTTTCTTT.

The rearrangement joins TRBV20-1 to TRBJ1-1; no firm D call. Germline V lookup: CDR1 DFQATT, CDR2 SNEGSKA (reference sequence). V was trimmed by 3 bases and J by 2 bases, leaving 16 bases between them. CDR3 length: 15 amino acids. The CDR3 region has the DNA TGCAGTGCTAGTACGGGTACAGACCTTAACACTGAAGCTTTCTTT. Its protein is CSASTGTDLNTEAFF.

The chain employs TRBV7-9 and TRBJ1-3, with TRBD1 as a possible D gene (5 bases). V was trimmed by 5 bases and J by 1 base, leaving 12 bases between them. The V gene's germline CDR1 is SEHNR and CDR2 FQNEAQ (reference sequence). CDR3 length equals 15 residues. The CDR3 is CASSEEEGSGNTIYF. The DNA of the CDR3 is TGTGCCAGCAGCGAAGAGGAGGGGTCTGGAAACACCATATATTTT.

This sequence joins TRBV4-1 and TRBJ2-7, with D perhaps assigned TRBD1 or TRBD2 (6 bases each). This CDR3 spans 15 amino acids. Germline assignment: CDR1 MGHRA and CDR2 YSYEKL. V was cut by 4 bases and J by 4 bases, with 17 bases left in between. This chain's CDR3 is CASSLLTRGLYEQYF. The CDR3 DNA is TGCGCCAGCAGCCTTCTGACTAGGGGGTTGTACGAGCAGTACTTC.

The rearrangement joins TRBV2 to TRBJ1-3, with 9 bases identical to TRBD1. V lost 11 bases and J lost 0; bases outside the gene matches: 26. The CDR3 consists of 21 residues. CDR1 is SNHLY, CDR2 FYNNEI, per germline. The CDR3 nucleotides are TGTGCCCATTTGCCAGCAGTAGACCTCGGGACAGGGCGCCTCTCTGGAAACACCATATATTTT. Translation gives CAHLPAVDLGTGRLSGNTIYF.

The CDR3 DNA is TGTGCCTGGAGTGACCTGTGGGATACGCAGTATTTT. This codes for CAWSDLWDTQYF. The gene calls are TRBV30 and TRBJ2-3; D remains unclear. Germline V lookup: CDR1 GTSNPN, CDR2 SVGIG (reference sequence). CDR3 length equals 12 residues. Trimming shortened V by 1 base and J by 6 bases, and 8 bases separated the two germline ends.

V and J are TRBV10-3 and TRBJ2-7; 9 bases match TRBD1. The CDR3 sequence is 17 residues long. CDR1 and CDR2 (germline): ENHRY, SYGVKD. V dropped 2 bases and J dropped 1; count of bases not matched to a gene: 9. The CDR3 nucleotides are TGTGCCATCAGTGAGGACCGGGACAGGGCCACTTCCTACGAGCAGTACTTC. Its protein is CAISEDRDRATSYEQYF.

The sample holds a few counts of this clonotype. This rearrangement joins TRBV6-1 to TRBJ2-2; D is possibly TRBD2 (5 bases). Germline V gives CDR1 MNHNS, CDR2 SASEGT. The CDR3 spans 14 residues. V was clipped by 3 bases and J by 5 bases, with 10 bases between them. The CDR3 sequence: CASSEASGTGELFF. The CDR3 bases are TGTGCCAGCAGTGAGGCCAGCGGTACCGGGGAGCTGTTTTTT.